These T cell receptor beta chains were read from a single sample in a study of shared clonotypes between healthy human individuals. Produced via immunoSEQ multiplex PCR; TCRdb's table is partial and in-frame only. Among about 1 million clones listed, 60% to 80% were seen once. The sequenced sample consisted of memory CD4+ T cells sorted from blood. Receptors were obtained from a man younger than 30 in good health. Each CDR3 is given with its conserved first and last residue. A D gene is named only where the DNA matches it firmly. Clone size is given for some rows only: seen once, a few or many times, or a class if the clone is expanded.

d_call: NA; clone_size: many; cdr3_length: 14; j_call: TRBJ2-6; v_call: TRBV5-1; cdr3_nt: TGCGCCACGGGTTCCGCCTCTGGGGCCAACGTCCTGACTTTC; cdr3_aa: CATGSASGANVLTF
d_call: TRBD1; clone_size: few; cdr3_length: 17; j_call: TRBJ1-5; v_call: TRBV11-2; cdr3_nt: TGTGCCAGCAGCCCCGCCGGGACAGGGCATAGCAATCAGCCCCAGCATTTT; cdr3_aa: CASSPAGTGHSNQPQHF
d_call: NA; clone_size: NA; cdr3_length: 15; j_call: TRBJ1-1; v_call: TRBV30; cdr3_nt: TGTGCCTGGAGTCCGGGGGGCCACCCGAACACTGAAGCTTTCTTT; cdr3_aa: CAWSPGGHPNTEAFF
d_call: TRBD2; clone_size: many; cdr3_length: 13; j_call: TRBJ2-7; v_call: TRBV28; cdr3_nt: TGTGCCAGCAGTGGGGACTACCCCTACGAGCAGTACTTC; cdr3_aa: CASSGDYPYEQYF
d_call: TRBD1; clone_size: NA; cdr3_length: 15; j_call: TRBJ2-2; v_call: TRBV27; cdr3_nt: TGTGCCAGCAGCCGGGACAGGGGTTCCACCGGGGAGCTGTTTTTT; cdr3_aa: CASSRDRGSTGELFF
d_call: NA; clone_size: NA; cdr3_length: 17; j_call: TRBJ1-2; v_call: TRBV5-5; cdr3_nt: TGTGCCAGCAGCCCGGAAGGGCTCCCAGTCCCTAACTATGGCTACACCTTC; cdr3_aa: CASSPEGLPVPNYGYTF
d_call: TRBD1; clone_size: few; cdr3_length: 15; j_call: TRBJ1-4; v_call: TRBV6-5; cdr3_nt: TGTGCCAGCATTATCAGGGGGGGGGCTAATGAAAAACTGTTTTTT; cdr3_aa: CASIIRGGANEKLFF
d_call: NA; clone_size: NA; cdr3_length: 13; j_call: TRBJ1-2; v_call: TRBV9; cdr3_nt: TGTGCCAGCAGCGTATCCCAGGGATATGGCTACACCTTC; cdr3_aa: CASSVSQGYGYTF
d_call: TRBD2; clone_size: NA; cdr3_length: 17; j_call: TRBJ2-7; v_call: TRBV11-3; cdr3_nt: TGTGCCAGCAGCTTAGATGGGCCTAGCGGGGCGAATCACGAGCAGTACTTC; cdr3_aa: CASSLDGPSGANHEQYF
d_call: TRBD2; clone_size: NA; cdr3_length: 13; j_call: TRBJ2-7; v_call: TRBV28; cdr3_nt: TGTGCCAGCAGTTGGGAGGGGACCTACGAGCAGTACTTC; cdr3_aa: CASSWEGTYEQYF
d_call: TRBD2; clone_size: NA; cdr3_length: 15; j_call: TRBJ2-5; v_call: TRBV7-2; cdr3_nt: TGTGCCAGCAGCTTAAGCGGGAGAACCCAAGAGACCCAGTACTTC; cdr3_aa: CASSLSGRTQETQYF
d_call: NA; clone_size: NA; cdr3_length: 13; j_call: TRBJ2-7; v_call: TRBV11-2; cdr3_nt: TGTGCCAGCAGCTTAGATCCCAGCTACGAGCAGTACTTC; cdr3_aa: CASSLDPSYEQYF
d_call: TRBD1; clone_size: many; cdr3_length: 14; j_call: TRBJ1-4; v_call: TRBV6-6; cdr3_nt: TGTGCCAGCAGCCTGACAGGGGGTAATGAAAAACTGTTTTTT; cdr3_aa: CASSLTGGNEKLFF
d_call: NA; clone_size: NA; cdr3_length: 13; j_call: TRBJ1-2; v_call: TRBV6-1; cdr3_nt: TGTGCCAGCAGTGATGTCAGGAACTATGGCTACACCTTC; cdr3_aa: CASSDVRNYGYTF
d_call: TRBD1; clone_size: NA; cdr3_length: 15; j_call: TRBJ2-1; v_call: TRBV5-1; cdr3_nt: TGCGCCAGCAGCCGCTCCGACAGGGTGTACAATGAGCAGTTCTTC; cdr3_aa: CASSRSDRVYNEQFF
d_call: TRBD1; clone_size: NA; cdr3_length: 14; j_call: TRBJ1-2; v_call: TRBV28; cdr3_nt: TGTGCCAGCAGCCCTGGGACAGGAGTTTATGGCTACACCTTC; cdr3_aa: CASSPGTGVYGYTF
d_call: NA; clone_size: NA; cdr3_length: 15; j_call: TRBJ2-7; v_call: TRBV4-2; cdr3_nt: TGTGCCAGCAGCCAAGATCTAACAGGGAGGCGCGAGCAGTACTTC; cdr3_aa: CASSQDLTGRREQYF
d_call: NA; clone_size: NA; cdr3_length: 16; j_call: TRBJ2-7; v_call: TRBV7-9; cdr3_nt: TGTGCCAGCAGCTCCCCTAAGAGCGTAACCACCTACGAGCAGTACTTC; cdr3_aa: CASSSPKSVTTYEQYF
d_call: NA; clone_size: few; cdr3_length: 13; j_call: TRBJ1-2; v_call: TRBV5-1; cdr3_nt: TGCGCCAGCAGCCAGGAGGGCGACTATGGCTACACCTTC; cdr3_aa: CASSQEGDYGYTF
d_call: NA; clone_size: NA; cdr3_length: 11; j_call: TRBJ1-2; v_call: TRBV2; cdr3_nt: TGTGCCAGCAGTGTTAGGGACGGCCCCACCTTC; cdr3_aa: CASSVRDGPTF
d_call: NA; clone_size: NA; cdr3_length: 14; j_call: TRBJ1-1; v_call: TRBV28; cdr3_nt: TGTGCCAGCAGTTTATCGGGGTTGAACACTGAAGCTTTCTTT; cdr3_aa: CASSLSGLNTEAFF
d_call: NA; clone_size: few; cdr3_length: 15; j_call: TRBJ2-3; v_call: TRBV7-3; cdr3_nt: TGTGCCAGCAGCTCGAACGGACAGTCCACAGATACGCAGTATTTT; cdr3_aa: CASSSNGQSTDTQYF
d_call: NA; clone_size: NA; cdr3_length: 15; j_call: TRBJ1-2; v_call: TRBV6-1; cdr3_nt: TGTGCCAGCATGGGATCCGAACAGGGCAACTATGGCTACACCTTC; cdr3_aa: CASMGSEQGNYGYTF
d_call: NA; clone_size: NA; cdr3_length: 14; j_call: TRBJ2-5; v_call: TRBV7-2; cdr3_nt: TGTGCCAGCAGCTCCCGAAGGGCCTCTGAGACCCAGTACTTC; cdr3_aa: CASSSRRASETQYF
d_call: TRBD2; clone_size: NA; cdr3_length: 16; j_call: TRBJ2-2; v_call: TRBV10-3; cdr3_nt: TGTGCCATCAGTGATGGGCTAGCGGGGAGCACCGGGGAGCTGTTTTTT; cdr3_aa: CAISDGLAGSTGELFF
d_call: NA; clone_size: few; cdr3_length: 12; j_call: TRBJ1-1; v_call: TRBV14; cdr3_nt: TGTGCCAGCAGCCAAGGGATGATAGCGTCTTTCTTT; cdr3_aa: CASSQGMIASFF
d_call: NA; clone_size: NA; cdr3_length: 11; j_call: TRBJ2-7; v_call: TRBV7-3; cdr3_nt: TGTGCCAGCAGCTCGGGGGTCGAGCAGTACTTC; cdr3_aa: CASSSGVEQYF
d_call: NA; clone_size: NA; cdr3_length: 12; j_call: TRBJ1-1; v_call: TRBV19; cdr3_nt: TGTGCCACCAAAGGATGGAACACTGAAGCTTTCTTT; cdr3_aa: CATKGWNTEAFF
d_call: TRBD2; clone_size: NA; cdr3_length: 15; j_call: TRBJ2-5; v_call: TRBV5-6; cdr3_nt: TGTGCCAGCAGCTTGGAGGGACTAGCCGCCGAGACCCAGTACTTC; cdr3_aa: CASSLEGLAAETQYF
d_call: NA; clone_size: NA; cdr3_length: 15; j_call: TRBJ2-3; v_call: TRBV30; cdr3_nt: TGTGCCTGGAGTGTACCGGGGGCGGGCACAGATACGCAGTATTTT; cdr3_aa: CAWSVPGAGTDTQYF